What follows are 6 T cell receptor beta chains derived from one specimen sequenced in a study of blood T cell repertoires in COVID-19. Produced via immunoSEQ multiplex PCR; TCRdb's table is partial and in-frame only. The top ten hold around 16% of the sample, which has approximately 120,000 clones, approximately 86% seen once. The sample taken for sequencing was peripheral blood. All receptors derive from a woman aged 50 to 60 who had recovered from COVID-19.

The table lists this clone with a few counts. This sequence joins TRBV13 and TRBJ2-1, with 8 bases matching TRBD2. Trimming removed 3 bases from V and 14 bases from J; junction bases left unmatched: 3. The CDR3 runs to 11 residues. Per germline, CDR1 PRHDT and CDR2 FYEKMQ (reference sequence). The CDR3 DNA is TGTGCCAGCAGCTTCGGGAGGGAAAAGTTCTTC. It is translated as CASSFGREKFF.

The chain employs TRBV6-6 and TRBJ1-5; no reliable D call. The germline gives CDR1 MNHNY, CDR2 SVGAGI (reference sequence). Trimming removed 0 bases at V and 9 bases at J, with 12 bases between. The CDR3 runs 14 residues. CDR3: CASSYSEDSLPQHF. The CDR3 DNA is TGTGCCAGCAGTTACTCGGAGGACTCTCTGCCCCAGCATTTT.

The chain carries TRBV11-3 and TRBJ2-7, with 10 bases identical to TRBD1. The V gene end was trimmed by 5 bases and the J gene end by 4 bases; junction bases not matched to a gene: 8. Germline CDR1 SGHNT, CDR2 YENEEA. This CDR3 contains 15 residues. DNA of the CDR3: TGTGCCAGCAGCCCGACAGGGGGCGGTGTATACGAGCAGTACTTC. Its translation: CASSPTGGGVYEQYF.

This rearrangement joins TRBV2 to TRBJ1-2; D gene ambiguous. Germline loops: CDR1 SNHLY, CDR2 FYNNEI. This CDR3 has 13 residues. Between the trimmed V and J ends, which lost 2 bases and 6 bases, there was a span of 10 bases. The CDR3 is CASSERGWDGYTF. The CDR3 DNA follows: TGTGCCAGCAGTGAACGGGGATGGGATGGCTACACCTTC. The entire variable domain, with the rest obtained from reference TRBV2 and TRBJ1-2, is as follows: EPEVTQTPSHQVTQMGQEVILRCVPISNHLYFYWYRQILGQKVEFLVSFYNNEISEKSEIFDDQFSVERPDGSNFTLKIRSTKLEDSAMYFCASSERGWDGYTFGSGTRLTVV.

The chain has TRBV10-3 and TRBJ2-7; 8 positions match TRBD2. In germline, CDR1 is ENHRY, CDR2 SYGVKD. The CDR3 is made up of 16 amino acids. With V trimmed by 3 bases and J by 2 bases, 9 bases remained unmatched. CDR3 protein: CAISDSKTGGAYEQYF. The CDR3 DNA reads TGTGCCATCAGTGATTCAAAGACGGGAGGGGCCTACGAGCAGTACTTC.

This chain uses TRBV27 with TRBJ2-5, with a tentative D call TRBD1 (5 bases). Germline CDR1 is MNHEY and CDR2 is SMNVEV (reference sequence). This CDR3 contains 15 residues. V was shortened by 1 base and J by 4 bases, with 13 bases between the two germline ends. The CDR3 region is CASSLWTSQGETQYF. The CDR3 nucleotides are TGTGCCAGCAGTTTATGGACCTCCCAGGGAGAGACCCAGTACTTC.